A selection of T cell receptor beta chains follows, all from one sample in a study of T cells in tuberculosis. Generated by immunoSEQ multiplex PCR, the TCRdb table keeps only in-frame clones and is missing some. The data hold 35,000 to 40,000 clones, with about 94% observed a single time. Sequencing input: PBMCs. The receptors were sampled from a donor aged 10 to 29 with latent tuberculosis or without tuberculosis infection. Some clones in this sample may be carry-over from other donors' samples. CDR3s include the opening cysteine and the closing phenylalanine or tryptophan.

CASGAGTGFNSPLHF,TRBV27,TRBJ1-6
CASGESTGRSDGYTF,TRBV5-1,TRBJ1-2
CASSLRLEATEAFF,TRBV4-1,TRBJ1-1
CASSFRDRGRHEQFF,TRBV6-5,TRBJ2-1
CASSRGDSLSYNEQFF,TRBV5-1,TRBJ2-1
CASSLGAPIAYEQYF,TRBV7-8,TRBJ2-7
CASSIVRTGGGEQFF,TRBV19,TRBJ2-1
CASSKGQGAVGNQPQHF,TRBV7-9,TRBJ1-5
CASSASGTSNEQYF,TRBV25-1,TRBJ2-7
CASSPWTGSTDTQYF,TRBV19,TRBJ2-3
CATRTEYSPLHF,TRBV2,TRBJ1-6
CASSYAFGGPTGELFF,TRBV6-6,TRBJ2-2
CASKGGSGANVLTF,TRBV6-1,TRBJ2-6
CASSPPSETQYF,TRBV18,TRBJ2-5
CASSRGQFWAEAFF,TRBV27,TRBJ1-1
CASSGQPGGETQYF,TRBV25-1,TRBJ2-5
CASSRGRTDNEQFF,TRBV14,TRBJ2-1
CASSWESGGADEKLFF,TRBV6-6,TRBJ1-4
CASSLQTGSSAEAFF,TRBV27,TRBJ1-1
CASKRVAGTEAFF,TRBV2,TRBJ1-1
CASSDDSFYNEQFF,TRBV10-1,TRBJ2-1
CASAPGLADIQYF,TRBV9,TRBJ2-4
CASSQDRRDQPQHF,TRBV4-1,TRBJ1-5
CASSTGGYNEQFF,TRBV19,TRBJ2-1
CAIRRDGHNQPQHF,TRBV10-3,TRBJ1-5
CASIGATVGNQPQHF,TRBV6-1,TRBJ1-5
CAISPGQGTEAFF,TRBV10-3,TRBJ1-1
CASRPGTGVDEKLFF,TRBV6-5,TRBJ1-4
CASSVSGGTNTGELFF,TRBV13,TRBJ2-2
CASSLSPRGYNQPQHF,TRBV28,TRBJ1-5
CASSDRWARGEETQYF,TRBV9,TRBJ2-5
CASSHRQGNYEQYF,TRBV28,TRBJ2-7
CASSLFAGHQGYTF,TRBV5-1,TRBJ1-2
CASSLAPTRRGALQETQYF,TRBV7-2,TRBJ2-5